This T cell receptor beta chain came from a study of blood T cell repertoires in COVID-19. Germline V gene lookup returns CDR1 SGDLS and CDR2 YYNGEE. There are 14 residues in the CDR3. Deletions cut 3 bases from V and 0 bases from J, with 10 bases between. Produced via immunoSEQ multiplex PCR; TCRdb's table is partial and in-frame only. The table lists about 280,000 clones, approximately 86% of them singletons. Sequenced sample: peripheral blood. The chain joins TRBV9 to TRBJ2-7; the D gene is possibly TRBD1 (5 bases). The clonotype originates from a man between 18 and 29 years old with active or convalescent COVID-19. The CDR3 DNA reads as TGTGCCAGCAGCGACACAGGTAGCTCCTACGAGCAGTACTTC. It specifies CASSDTGSSYEQYF.